This T cell receptor (beta chain) emerged from a study of blood T cell repertoires in COVID-19. As for the study in general: The analysed material was cDNA or gDNA that came from T cells, B-cell-depleted T cells, or PBMCs.

Method: immunoSEQ multiplex PCR; TCRdb's copy keeps in-frame clones and lacks some. Of roughly 380,000 clones listed, roughly 90% are singletons. Trimming took 1 base from V and 7 from J; bases not matched to a gene: 4. Per germline, CDR1 SGHNT and CDR2 YENEEA. CDR3 size: 16 residues. Recruitment covered about two dozen US areas and drew participants whose ages spanned roughly 18 to 90 years. A PCR-confirmed or clinician-diagnosed COVID-19 case had contacted exposed participants within 2 weeks of entry. The TCR comes from a woman in her thirties who had been exposed to COVID-19. The gene calls are TRBV11-3 and TRBJ2-1; 13 positions agree with TRBD2. Material for sequencing was PBMCs or T cells enriched from blood (not recorded which). The DNA for the CDR3 is TGTGCCAGCAGCTTAGGCCTGGGACTAGCGGGAAATGAGCAGTTCTTC. It codes for CASSLGLGLAGNEQFF.